This is a list of T cell receptor beta chains from one sample in a study of OX40 agonist ivuxolimab in advanced cancers. Here immunoSEQ multiplex PCR was the method, and the copy in TCRdb shows in-frame clones only, minus some. This sample has tens of thousands of clones, with about 90% found just once. The sequenced sample was CD4+ or CD8+ T cells sorted from blood, obtained in a trial of the OX40 agonist ivuxolimab. These receptors all stem from an adult with an advanced solid tumor such as melanoma, head and neck, liver or kidney cancer. The conserved cysteine and the conserved F or W are not part of the CDR3 here.

j_call,v_call,cdr3_aa
TRBJ1-1,TRBV29-1,SVGHQNTEAF
TRBJ1-5,TRBV30,AWNTASNQPQH
TRBJ1-5,TRBV11-2,ASSSGLYSNQPQH
TRBJ2-3,TRBV7-2,ASSLDTALGDTQY
TRBJ1-4,TRBV7-9,ASSLASGIEKLF
TRBJ2-7,TRBV27,ASSLRDSSSYEQY
TRBJ1-6,TRBV7-9,ASGTGTGGPDNSPLH
TRBJ1-1,TRBV29-1,SVGRNTEAF
TRBJ1-1,TRBV4-1,ASSPYAESNTEAF
TRBJ2-7,TRBV6-5,ASSRERGSYEQY
TRBJ2-3,TRBV7-9,ASSIGQGRWTDTQY
TRBJ2-7,TRBV27,ASSSRLAGGPSYEQY
TRBJ2-5,TRBV4-2,ASSQVRLGGSETQY
TRBJ2-4,TRBV27,ASSLEGDFGIQY
TRBJ2-5,TRBV5-5,ASSFGSFGTETQY
TRBJ2-4,TRBV6-4,ASSDPGQDRAVAKNIQY
TRBJ1-5,TRBV7-8,ASSLEAGVGQPQH
TRBJ1-6,TRBV4-1,ASSQEIGRRDSPLH
TRBJ2-3,TRBV7-9,ASSAGTASTDTQY
TRBJ2-3,TRBV6-6,ASSYEAQSTDTQY
TRBJ2-7,TRBV27,ASSSPQGGLYEQY
TRBJ2-2,TRBV12-2,ASRNGKNTGELF
TRBJ2-2,TRBV28,ASSPQGGDTGELF
TRBJ1-1,TRBV6-5,ASSYSGLNTEAF
TRBJ2-7,TRBV7-9,ASSFDVSYEQY
TRBJ2-7,TRBV11-3,ASSPHSSSYEQY
TRBJ2-1,TRBV29-1,SVVDYTEQF
TRBJ2-1,TRBV7-2,ASSLGPEYNEQF
TRBJ1-1,TRBV6-1,ASSEWTAIGDTEAF
TRBJ1-5,TRBV7-8,ASSPGTGQQPQH
TRBJ1-5,TRBV5-4,ASSLAGSQPQH
TRBJ2-7,TRBV10-2,ASSESSGGAYEQY
TRBJ2-3,TRBV7-8,ASSLGSLALSTDTQY
TRBJ1-4,TRBV11-2,ASSLEPWTATNEKLF
TRBJ1-2,TRBV4-1,ASSQEADNYGYT
TRBJ2-7,TRBV21-1,ASSPLWGRDPEQY
TRBJ2-5,TRBV19,ASSIVAEKETQY
TRBJ1-1,TRBV5-6,ASSLVNKNTEAF
TRBJ2-3,TRBV2,ASSEARSMTDTQY
TRBJ1-2,TRBV6-1,ASSAYGYGYT
TRBJ1-2,TRBV4-1,ASSQDPGNYGYT
TRBJ2-3,TRBV30,AWSVLAGGEDTQY
TRBJ1-1,TRBV13,ASSSREAAEAF
TRBJ1-2,TRBV7-9,ASSTSAPGQGTYIPGYT
TRBJ2-5,TRBV10-2,ASSEWAQETQY
TRBJ2-1,TRBV10-3,AISESGRVGGLFYEQF
TRBJ2-7,TRBV5-4,ASSTGQRLYEQY
TRBJ1-1,TRBV7-2,ASSPNRESEAF
TRBJ1-1,TRBV30,AWSDGFTAEAF
TRBJ1-1,TRBV5-5,ASSFGVASTTEAF
TRBJ2-5,TRBV4-1,ASSQGMPETQY
TRBJ2-1,TRBV5-5,ASSVGTDNEQF
TRBJ2-2,TRBV4-1,ASSQDGDGELF
TRBJ2-5,TRBV7-1,ASSQGLAGENPYQETQY